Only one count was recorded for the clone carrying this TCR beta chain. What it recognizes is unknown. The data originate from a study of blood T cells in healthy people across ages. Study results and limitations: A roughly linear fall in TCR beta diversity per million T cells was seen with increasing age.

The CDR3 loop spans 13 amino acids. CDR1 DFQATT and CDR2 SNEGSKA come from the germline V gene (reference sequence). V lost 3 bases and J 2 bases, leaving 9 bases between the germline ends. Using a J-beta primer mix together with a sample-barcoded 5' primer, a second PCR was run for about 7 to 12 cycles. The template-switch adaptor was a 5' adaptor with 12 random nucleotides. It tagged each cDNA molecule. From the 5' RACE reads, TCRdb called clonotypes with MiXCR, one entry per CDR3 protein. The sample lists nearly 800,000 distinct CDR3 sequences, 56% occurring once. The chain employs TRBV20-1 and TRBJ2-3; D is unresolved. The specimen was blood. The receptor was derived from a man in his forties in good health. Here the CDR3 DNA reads TGCAGTGCTAGGGACGCAAACACAGATACGCAGTATTTT. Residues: CSARDANTDTQYF.